This entry lists 32 T cell receptor beta chains sequenced from one sample in a study of glioma-infiltrating T cells. TCR alpha and beta CDR3 regions were amplified from RNA using iRepertoire nested multiplex PCR. TCRdb reprocessed the multiplex PCR reads with MiXCR, giving one entry per CDR3 protein. The data hold around 130,000 distinct CDR3 sequences, with approximately 26% observed a single time. Sequencing was performed on glioma tissue, nonneoplastic brain tissue, or PBMCs (not recorded which). The source of these receptors is a human donor with low-grade glioma or glioblastoma, undergoing nonglioma brain surgery, or in good health (not recorded which).

This chain uses TRBV6-6 with TRBJ1-1, with D tentatively TRBD1 (6 bases). Germline values: CDR1 MNHNY, CDR2 SVGAGI (reference sequence). The CDR3 is 15 residues long. The V end lost 0 bases, the J end lost 5 bases, and 13 bases lay between the germline ends. The CDR3 is CASSYSVGQGTEAFF. The DNA for the CDR3 is TGTGCCAGCAGTTACTCGGTGGGGCAGGGGACTGAAGCTTTCTTT.

This clonotype occurred a few times. The genes are TRBV19 and TRBJ1-2; D is ambiguous. Germline V gives CDR1 LNHDA, CDR2 SQIVND (reference sequence). CDR3 length: 14 residues. Trimming took 4 bases from V and 3 from J, leaving 12 bases between them. The CDR3 reads CASSKLSWDYGYTF. Here the CDR3 DNA reads TGTGCCAGTAGTAAGCTCTCGTGGGACTATGGCTACACCTTC.

Details on this clonotype: A much bigger clone sits one base away, suggesting this may be a read error. The chain joins TRBV10-2 to TRBJ2-1; D is possibly TRBD1 or TRBD2 (6 bases each). CDR3 length: 14 amino acids. Germline CDR1 WSHSY, CDR2 SAAADI. DNA for the CDR3: TGTGCCAACCAGACGGGGGCTAGCACCAATGAGCAGTTCTTC. This gives the protein CANQTGASTNEQFF.

The rearrangement joins TRBV5-1 to TRBJ2-2; TRBD1 matches 7 bases. J gave up 0 bases and V 2 bases, and 4 bases lay outside the gene matches. This CDR3 has 16 residues. Germline values: CDR1 SGHRS, CDR2 YFSETQ. The CDR3 region is CASSLYRGANTGELFF. CDR3 DNA sequence: TGCGCCAGCAGCTTATACAGGGGTGCGAACACCGGGGAGCTGTTTTTT.

The V gene is TRBV7-2, the J gene TRBJ2-3; D tentatively reads TRBD1 or TRBD2 (5 bases each). The CDR3 has 13 amino acids. Germline CDR1 SGHTA, CDR2 FQGNSA. V was clipped by 11 bases and J by 1 base, with 13 bases between them. CDR3 in DNA: TGTGCCGGTAGGGGACGCCGCACAGATACGCAGTATTTT. Translating gives CAGRGRRTDTQYF.

This clonotype has only one observation. This chain joins TRBV4-1 and TRBJ2-3, with 8 bases identical to TRBD1. The germline V gene has CDR1 MGHRA and CDR2 YSYEKL. The CDR3 is 16 amino acids. V trimming: 6 bases; J trimming: 2 bases; junction bases outside the gene matches: 10. The CDR3 DNA is TGCGCCAGCAGACCCTCGACAGGGGAATACACAGATACGCAGTATTTT. Residues: CASRPSTGEYTDTQYF.

In this sample, this clonotype turned up many times. V gene TRBV6-1 combines with J gene TRBJ1-1; no firm D call. Trimming left V 3 bases short and J 5 bases short, with 22 bases between. The CDR3 consists of 17 residues. Germline CDR1 MNHNS, CDR2 SASEGT. CDR3 sequence reads: CASSENTGSLHNTEAFF. For the CDR3, the DNA is TGTGCCAGCAGTGAGAACACGGGTTCTCTCCATAATACTGAAGCTTTCTTT.

V and J are TRBV6-1 and TRBJ2-3; 10 bases align to TRBD2. The CDR3 totals 14 residues. J gave up 13 bases and V 1 base, and 8 bases lay outside the gene matches. Germline CDR1 MNHNS, CDR2 SASEGT. The CDR3 is CASSEGALAGEEYF. The CDR3 DNA is TGTGCCAGCAGTGAAGGGGCCCTAGCGGGGGAGGAGTATTTT.

This clonotype appeared many times. The chain combines TRBV7-9 with TRBJ1-5; D gene ambiguous. Germline V gene lookup returns CDR1 SEHNR and CDR2 FQNEAQ (reference sequence). Trimming took 1 base from V and 4 from J, leaving 8 bases between them. This CDR3 has 14 residues. The CDR3: CASSLGTANQPQHF. CDR3 bases: TGTGCCAGCAGCTTAGGTACAGCTAATCAGCCCCAGCATTTT.

The rearrangement uses TRBV7-7 and TRBJ2-3, with D unresolved. Looked up from germline, CDR1 is SSHAT and CDR2 is FNYEAQ (reference sequence). Deletions cut 0 bases from V and 2 bases from J, with 9 bases between. There are 15 residues in the CDR3. The CDR3 loop reads CASSLAGEVTDTQYF. The CDR3 region has the DNA TGTGCCAGCAGCTTAGCTGGAGAAGTCACAGATACGCAGTATTTT.

This chain uses TRBV6-6 with TRBJ2-2, with a possible D match to TRBD2 (8 bases). This CDR3 has 18 amino acids. V was pared by 2 bases and J by 4 bases, with 20 bases between. Per the germline V gene, CDR1 is MNHNY and CDR2 is SVGAGI (reference sequence). The CDR3 DNA is TGTGCCAGCAGTTACAGCCCCGACAGGGCGGGGGGCACCGGGGAGCTGTTTTTT. The encoded protein is CASSYSPDRAGGTGELFF.

This chain uses TRBV7-2 with TRBJ2-3; 11 bases line up with TRBD2. With 7 bases clipped from V and 4 bases from J, the junction kept 13 bases outside the gene matches. The CDR3 runs to 17 residues. The germline V gene encodes CDR1 SGHTA and CDR2 FQGNSA. The CDR3 coding sequence is TGTGCCAGCAACTCATTCATAGCGGGGGGGGTCCCAGATACGCAGTATTTT. Translated, it gives CASNSFIAGGVPDTQYF.

This clonotype has more than one count but fewer than ten. This sequence joins TRBV29-1 and TRBJ1-5; unclear D gene. The ends were cut back, 2 bases at V and 6 bases at J, with 11 bases in the middle. Germline values: CDR1 SQVTM, CDR2 ANQGSEA. The CDR3 runs 13 residues. DNA for the CDR3: TGCAGCGTTGAATTGGCCGGAGGTCAGCCCCAGCATTTT. Encoded protein: CSVELAGGQPQHF. Together with reference TRBV29-1 and TRBJ1-5, the CDR3 gives the full variable domain: SAVISQKPSRDICQRGTSLTIQCQVDSQVTMMFWYRQQPGQSLTLIATANQGSEATYESGFVIDKFPISRPNLTFSTLTVSNMSPEDSSIYLCSVELAGGQPQHFGDGTRLSIL.

In this sample, this clonotype turned up many times. In DNA, the CDR3 is TGTGCCAGCTCCTTAACAGGGGGCTCTGGAAACACCATATATTTT. Translated, it gives CASSLTGGSGNTIYF. V usage is TRBV27 and J usage is TRBJ1-3; TRBD1 matches 8 bases. Germline CDR1 MNHEY, CDR2 SMNVEV (reference sequence). J was trimmed by 0 bases and V by 8 bases; bases with no gene match: 6. CDR3 length: 15 amino acids.

This clonotype has a count of ten or more. This sequence joins TRBV25-1 and TRBJ2-2; D gene unclear. This CDR3 has 15 residues. Germline CDR1 and CDR2: MGHDK and SYGVNS. Trimming took 6 bases from V and 12 from J, leaving 23 bases between them. The CDR3 DNA follows: TGTGCCAGCAGCCCTCCAGTCCGGTACCCCCGGAAGCTGTTTTTT. It encodes CASSPPVRYPRKLFF.

The chain is built from TRBV5-1 and TRBJ2-7; 7 bases fit TRBD1. This CDR3 region has 15 residues. J gave up 5 bases and V 4 bases, and 12 bases lay outside the gene matches. Looked up from germline, CDR1 is SGHRS and CDR2 is YFSETQ. CDR3: CASSPLPLTGNEQYV. In nucleotides, the CDR3 is TGCGCCAGCAGCCCTCTCCCCTTGACAGGGAACGAGCAGTACGTC.

This clonotype was counted many times. The rearrangement uses TRBV7-8 and TRBJ1-1; 8 nucleotides line up with TRBD1. V dropped 5 bases and J dropped 4; count of bases not matched to a gene: 9. Germline loops: CDR1 SGHVS, CDR2 FQNEAQ. This CDR3 has 15 amino acids. The CDR3 is CASSLRTGKSTEAFF. The CDR3 nucleotides are TGTGCCAGCAGCCTAAGGACAGGGAAGAGCACTGAAGCTTTCTTT.

The rearrangement links TRBV28 to TRBJ2-7; no clear D. The germline V gene has CDR1 MDHEN and CDR2 SYDVKM. The CDR3 consists of 12 residues. Trimming shortened V by 5 bases and J by 3 bases, and 8 bases separated the two germline ends. CDR3 region: CASSSRNYEQYV. CDR3 nucleotides: TGTGCCAGCAGTAGTCGGAACTACGAGCAGTACGTC.

This CDR3 is CASSLVLTGAYEQYV. The CDR3, as DNA: TGTGCCAGCAGCCTTGTTCTGACAGGGGCCTACGAGCAGTACGTC. The genes are TRBV5-8 and TRBJ2-7; the match to TRBD1 covers 8 bases. Germline V CDR1 and CDR2: SGHTS, YDEGEE. The CDR3 contains 15 residues. V was clipped by 4 bases and J by 2 bases; unmatched bases: 8.

The chain links TRBV2 to TRBJ2-2, with TRBD1 identical over 8 bases. Germline V CDR1 and CDR2: SNHLY, FYNNEI. This CDR3 has 15 residues. Losses at the gene ends were 7 bases for V and 7 bases for J; bases not matched to a gene: 11. The CDR3 sequence is CASTGGRGRVGELFF. The CDR3, as DNA: TGTGCCAGCACAGGGGGCAGGGGGCGAGTCGGGGAGCTGTTTTTT.

This clonotype was observed at least ten times. This chain uses TRBV25-1 with TRBJ1-1; TRBD1 aligns across 8 bases. This CDR3 contains 15 residues. Germline assignment: CDR1 MGHDK and CDR2 SYGVNS. After removal of 3 bases from V and 4 bases from J, the junction contained 7 bases not matched to a gene. CDR3 DNA: TGTGCCAGCAGTGAGCTGACAGGGGTGTTCACTGAAGCTTTCTTT. It is translated as CASSELTGVFTEAFF.

This clonotype was recorded only once. A much larger clone lies a single base off, so this may be a read error. The chain combines TRBV20-1 with TRBJ2-1; 7 bases align to TRBD1. The ends lost 7 bases at V and 5 bases at J; junction bases unmatched: 5. The germline V gene has CDR1 DFQATT and CDR2 SNEGSKA (reference sequence). This CDR3 comprises 12 residues. The CDR3 here is CSVYGTDNEQFF. The CDR3 coding sequence is TGCAGTGTATACGGGACAGACAATGAGCAGTTCTTC.

This clonotype was seen a few times. V usage is TRBV19 and J usage is TRBJ2-1, with 9 bases lining up with TRBD2. The CDR3 runs to 16 residues. With 3 bases clipped from V and 5 bases from J, the junction kept 8 bases outside the gene matches. Germline CDR1 is LNHDA and CDR2 is SQIVND (reference sequence). The CDR3: CASSIPSGGPNNEQFF. CDR3 nucleotide sequence: TGTGCCAGTAGTATCCCAAGCGGGGGGCCCAACAATGAGCAGTTCTTC.

V gene TRBV5-1 combines with J gene TRBJ2-1; D gene uncertain. V shed 1 base and J shed 1 base, with 12 bases lying between them. Germline CDR1 SGHRS, CDR2 YFSETQ. This CDR3 has 16 amino acids. The CDR3 DNA sequence: TGCGCCAGCAGCTTGAACGTAGGTACATCCTACAATGAGCAGTTCTTC. It specifies CASSLNVGTSYNEQFF. The full variable domain, rest sourced from reference TRBV5-1 and TRBJ2-1, is KAGVTQTPRYLIKTRGQQVTLSCSPISGHRSVSWYQQTPGQGLQFLFEYFSETQRNKGNFPGRFSGRQFSNSRSEMNVSTLELGDSALYLCASSLNVGTSYNEQFFGPGTRLTVL.

This clonotype was seen repeatedly, ten times or more. This chain links TRBV2 with TRBJ2-5, with D unresolved. V was trimmed by 6 bases and J by 3 bases, leaving 5 bases between them. Germline V gives CDR1 SNHLY, CDR2 FYNNEI. The CDR3 is 11 amino acids. DNA for the CDR3: TGTGCCAGCAGCCCCAAAGAGACCCAGTACTTC. It encodes CASSPKETQYF.

The chain combines TRBV27 with TRBJ1-5; 8 bases agree with TRBD1. After removal of 2 bases from V and 6 bases from J, the junction contained 6 bases not matched to a gene. CDR3 length equals 15 residues. CDR1 is MNHEY and CDR2 is SMNVEV in the germline V gene (reference sequence). CDR3 nucleotides: TGTGCCAGCAGTTTAGTTGGACAGGGTGGTCAGCCCCAGCATTTT. Translated, it gives CASSLVGQGGQPQHF.

The count of this clonotype is one. This chain joins TRBV10-1 and TRBJ2-2, with D possibly matching TRBD1 (5 bases). The CDR3 is 14 residues long. Germline V gene sequence: CDR1 WNHNN, CDR2 SYGVQD (reference sequence). V was shortened by 6 bases and J by 6 bases, with 14 bases between the two germline ends. The chain's CDR3 is CASRAGNDPGELFF. The CDR3 DNA follows: TGCGCCAGCAGGGCAGGGAATGATCCCGGGGAGCTGTTTTTT.

This chain joins TRBV20-1 and TRBJ1-1; D gene uncertain. The V gene lost 3 bases and the J gene lost 4 bases, with 6 bases spanning the gap. The CDR3 has 11 residues. Germline V CDR1 and CDR2: DFQATT, SNEGSKA (reference sequence). The CDR3 spells CSASTSTEAFF. The CDR3 DNA reads TGCAGTGCTAGCACCAGCACTGAAGCTTTCTTT.

This chain connects TRBV29-1 to TRBJ1-2; D not certain. Germline-derived CDR1 and CDR2 are SQVTM and ANQGSEA. Trimming pared 4 bases from V and 0 bases from J, leaving 9 bases between. This CDR3 spans 13 amino acids. The CDR3 DNA sequence: TGCAGCGTTGGTGACGGGACTAACTATGGCTACACCTTC. As protein: CSVGDGTNYGYTF.

This clonotype was recorded a few times. V is TRBV2 and J is TRBJ1-1; D is ambiguous. The CDR3 loop spans 14 amino acids. Trimming stripped 7 bases from V and 0 bases from J, with 12 bases between. Germline V gives CDR1 SNHLY, CDR2 FYNNEI. CDR3 amino acids: CASNQQLMNTEAFF. CDR3 sequence (DNA): TGTGCCAGCAATCAACAGCTGATGAACACTGAAGCTTTCTTT.

This clonotype was picked up a small number of times. This rearrangement joins TRBV18 to TRBJ2-1; no reliable D call. CDR3 length: 15 amino acids. V shed 2 bases and J shed 5 bases, with 13 bases lying between them. CDR1 and CDR2 (germline): KGHSH, LQKENI. The CDR3 DNA reads as TGTGCCAGCTCACCATGGTCAGGTGGCGACAATGAGCAGTTCTTC. Residues: CASSPWSGGDNEQFF.

V is TRBV5-1 and J is TRBJ1-2; 9 positions match TRBD1. The junction had 4 bases not matched to a gene; V was cut back by 4 bases and J by 3 bases. The CDR3 extends over 14 amino acids. Looked up from germline, CDR1 is SGHRS and CDR2 is YFSETQ. This CDR3 is CASSTTGGHYGYTF. In DNA form, the CDR3 reads TGCGCCAGCAGCACAACAGGGGGCCACTATGGCTACACCTTC.